This T cell receptor beta chain was recorded in a study of long-term antiretroviral therapy in people with HIV. Study observations and caveats: Diversity measured after ART increased yet remained under transplant donor controls.

Sequencing relied on immunoSEQ assay v3.0, run at survey level. Sequencing aimed to cover roughly 40,000-50,000 T-cell genomes per sample. Some clones are missing from TCRdb's copy, which holds only in-frame ones; the method was immunoSEQ multiplex PCR. The sample shows approximately 35,000 clones, 78% of them seen only once. In the case of this clone: Antigen unknown.

The CDR3 covers 15 residues. From germline, CDR1 is MNHEY and CDR2 SVGAGI. Trimming cost V 2 bases and J 2 bases; bases outside gene matches: 2. The V gene is TRBV6-5, the J gene TRBJ2-7, with TRBD1 matching over 11 bases. This material consisted of unsorted PBMCs, taken 3.1 years after starting antiretroviral therapy. The TCR was taken from a woman aged 45-65 years with HIV. The CDR3 region is CASSYGTGGTYEQYF. CDR3 DNA sequence: TGTGCCAGCAGTTACGGGACAGGGGGTACCTACGAGCAGTACTTC.